Presented here are 25 T cell receptor beta chains from one specimen sequenced in a study of blood T cells in healthy people across ages. A second about 6 to 12 cycle PCR used barcoded and J-beta primers. TCRdb re-analysed the 5' RACE reads in MiXCR, keeping a single row per CDR3 protein. Here the sample spans 630,000 or so distinct CDR3 sequences, roughly 32% being singletons. The sequenced material came from blood. The receptors shown here come from a woman older than 75 in good health.

This rearrangement joins TRBV5-1 to TRBJ2-2; D unclear. The length of the CDR3 is 18 residues. V lost 4 bases and J 2 bases, leaving 21 bases between the germline ends. Germline V gene data show CDR1 as SGHRS and CDR2 as YFSETQ. The CDR3 DNA reads as TGCGCCAGCAGCCCCCGACCGACCGCGAACCTCAACACCGGGGAGCTGTTTTTT. Encoded protein: CASSPRPTANLNTGELFF.

This clonotype was counted at least ten times. The chain recombines TRBV6-6 with TRBJ1-2, with D uncertain. CDR1 is MNHNY, CDR2 SVGAGI, per germline (reference sequence). The CDR3 extends over 15 amino acids. With 0 bases removed from V and 6 bases from J, the gap between germline ends came to 14 bases. Written as DNA, the CDR3 is TGTGCCAGCAGTTACTCAGGGCTTGGGGTGGATGGCTACACCTTC. This codes for CASSYSGLGVDGYTF.

Worth noting for this clonotype: A read error may explain this, as a much larger clone is one base away. V and J are TRBV24-1 and TRBJ2-1, with a weak D call TRBD2 (6 bases). CDR3 length: 15 residues. CDR1 KGHDR and CDR2 SFDVKD come from the germline V gene. V was trimmed by 2 bases and J by 4 bases, leaving 11 bases between them. Written as DNA, the CDR3 is TGTGCCACCAGTGATTGGGGGGACCATTACAATGAGCAGTTCTTC. This gives the protein CATSDWGDHYNEQFF.

This clonotype came up many times. This chain connects TRBV19 to TRBJ2-5; D tentatively fits TRBD1 or TRBD2 (5 bases each). Germline V gene sequence: CDR1 LNHDA, CDR2 SQIVND (reference sequence). This CDR3 is 15 amino acids long. V gave up 5 bases and J gave up 5 bases, with 18 bases separating them. CDR3 sequence: CASSPRDALSETQYF. DNA of the CDR3: TGTGCCAGTAGTCCTCGGGACGCCCTGTCGGAGACCCAGTACTTC.

This clonotype came up many times. This chain links TRBV30 with TRBJ2-6; 9 bases map to TRBD1. CDR3 length: 16 residues. The junction had 9 bases not matched to a gene; V was cut back by 8 bases and J by 1 base. The V gene's germline CDR1 is GTSNPN and CDR2 SVGIG (reference sequence). The CDR3 sequence is CALRDRVPSGANVLTF. CDR3 in DNA: TGTGCCCTCCGGGACAGGGTACCTTCTGGGGCCAACGTCCTGACTTTC.

The rearrangement links TRBV20-1 to TRBJ2-3; D ambiguous. CDR1 and CDR2 (germline): DFQATT, SNEGSKA (reference sequence). The CDR3 extends over 12 amino acids. Trimming removed 2 bases from V and 2 bases from J, with 5 bases in between. Here the CDR3 DNA reads TGCAGTGCTAGACCGCCCACAGATACGCAGTATTTT. It encodes CSARPPTDTQYF.

This clonotype was counted ten times or more. The rearrangement joins TRBV5-6 to TRBJ2-5, with TRBD1 identical over 10 bases. The CDR3 covers 16 residues. V shed 3 bases and J 2 bases; nucleotides not matched to a gene: 7. Germline-derived CDR1 and CDR2 are SGHDT and YYEEEE. The CDR3: CASSYQGQGTQETQYF. Here the CDR3 DNA reads TGTGCCAGCAGCTATCAGGGACAGGGGACACAAGAGACCCAGTACTTC. Full variable domain (rest looked up from reference TRBV5-6 and TRBJ2-5): DAGVTQSPTHLIKTRGQQVTLRCSPKSGHDTVSWYQQALGQGPQFIFQYYEEEERQRGNFPDRFSGHQFPNYSSELNVNALLLGDSALYLCASSYQGQGTQETQYFGPGTRLLVL.

This clonotype was seen only a few times. A much larger clone lies a single base off, so this may be a read error. The rearrangement links TRBV29-1 to TRBJ2-1; tentatively, D is TRBD1 (6 bases). CDR3 length equals 12 residues. The germline V gene has CDR1 SQVTM and CDR2 ANQGSEA. The CDR3 region has the DNA TGCGGCGTGGAGGACAGCCGAAGGGAGCAGTTCTTC. Translation: CGVEDSRREQFF.

This clonotype was detected ten times or more. The V gene is TRBV29-1, the J gene TRBJ1-4; no definite D call. Trimming took 7 bases from V and 7 from J, leaving 10 bases between them. The CDR3 is made up of 11 amino acids. The germline V gene encodes CDR1 SQVTM and CDR2 ANQGSEA. The CDR3 sequence is CSGKLGEKLFF. The CDR3 region has the DNA TGCAGCGGCAAATTAGGTGAAAAACTGTTTTTT.

V is TRBV10-3 and J is TRBJ1-1, with 10 nucleotides matching TRBD1. The J segment lost 3 bases and the V segment lost 4 bases, leaving 5 bases of the junction unmatched. The CDR3 spans 15 residues. Germline CDR1 ENHRY, CDR2 SYGVKD. The CDR3 bases are TGTGCCATCAGTGGGTCGGACAGGGGGTACACTGAAGCTTTCTTT. It is translated as CAISGSDRGYTEAFF.

This clonotype was recorded at least ten times. V gene TRBV7-2 combines with J gene TRBJ2-5; 10 nucleotides align to TRBD2. The trim removed 0 bases at V and 2 bases at J, leaving 6 bases unmatched. CDR3 length equals 17 residues. The V gene's germline CDR1 is SGHTA and CDR2 FQGNSA. This CDR3 reads CASSLALAGGTQETQYF. As DNA, the CDR3 is TGTGCCAGCAGCTTAGCGTTAGCGGGGGGCACACAAGAGACCCAGTACTTC.

This clonotype was seen at least ten times. The chain has TRBV6-6 and TRBJ2-5; 10 nucleotides match TRBD2. V lost 2 bases to trimming and J lost 1 base; unmatched junction nucleotides: 1. CDR1 is MNHNY, CDR2 SVGAGI, per germline (reference sequence). The CDR3 extends over 15 amino acids. In DNA, the CDR3 is TGTGCCAGCAGTTACAAGCGGGGGGGCCAAGAGACCCAGTACTTC. Its protein product is CASSYKRGGQETQYF.

This rearrangement joins TRBV2 to TRBJ1-1; the D gene is possibly TRBD1 (5 bases). Trimming cost V 7 bases and J 3 bases, with 12 bases left between them. In germline, CDR1 is SNHLY, CDR2 FYNNEI. The CDR3 loop spans 13 amino acids. The CDR3 sequence is CASIEGDYTEAFF. CDR3 sequence (DNA): TGTGCCAGCATAGAAGGGGACTACACTGAAGCTTTCTTT.

About this clonotype itself: Just one base apart from a much larger clone, this may be a read error. The chain has TRBV6-4 and TRBJ1-2, with 7 bases that match TRBD1. V was clipped by 3 bases and J by 6 bases; unmatched bases: 10. This CDR3 is built from 15 residues. From germline, CDR1 is MRHNA and CDR2 SNTAGT. In DNA, the CDR3 is TGTGCCAGCAGTGAAACCGCGACAGGGACCCATGGCTACACCTTC. Encoded protein: CASSETATGTHGYTF.

The chain couples TRBV15 to TRBJ2-1; maybe TRBD2 (7 bases). The V end lost 1 base, the J end lost 3 bases, and 13 bases lay between the germline ends. Germline V gives CDR1 LNHNV, CDR2 YYDKDF (reference sequence). The CDR3 totals 16 residues. The CDR3 sequence is CATSRAGRGGYNEQFF. DNA of the CDR3: TGTGCCACCAGCAGAGCAGGGAGGGGGGGCTACAATGAGCAGTTCTTC.

There are many counts of this clonotype. This chain uses TRBV9 with TRBJ2-7; D is unclear. The germline V gene encodes CDR1 SGDLS and CDR2 YYNGEE. The V and J ends lost 3 bases and 2 bases respectively, with 12 bases between them. The length of the CDR3 is 14 residues. The CDR3 reads CASSATGSTYEQYF. In DNA form, the CDR3 reads TGTGCCAGCAGCGCCACTGGTAGCACCTACGAGCAGTACTTC.

The chain's CDR3 is CASSTQMDMEQYF. The CDR3 DNA reads TGTGCCAGCAGCACCCAGATGGACATGGAGCAGTACTTC. The chain recombines TRBV7-2 with TRBJ2-7, with D maybe TRBD1 (5 bases). Trimming left V 5 bases short and J 7 bases short, with 15 bases between. CDR1 SGHTA and CDR2 FQGNSA come from the germline V gene. The CDR3 covers 13 residues.

This clonotype was counted between two and nine times. CDR3 coding DNA: TGTGCCAGTCAAACGGGGGGAATGGGCAATCAGCCCCAGCATTTT. It is translated as CASQTGGMGNQPQHF. J is TRBJ1-5 and V is TRBV6-5, with D possibly being TRBD1 (5 bases). The germline V and J ends were trimmed by 9 bases and 2 bases, with 17 bases remaining between them. Germline CDR1 reads MNHEY; CDR2 reads SVGAGI. This CDR3 spans 15 amino acids.

V and J are TRBV20-1 and TRBJ1-5; D remains unclear. CDR1 and CDR2 from the germline V gene are DFQATT and SNEGSKA (reference sequence). V was clipped by 1 base and J by 0 bases, with 7 bases between them. The CDR3 consists of 14 residues. The CDR3: CSARAGDSNQPQHF. Written as DNA, the CDR3 is TGCAGTGCTAGAGCAGGAGATAGCAATCAGCCCCAGCATTTT.

At least ten counts were recorded for this clonotype. The chain links TRBV7-8 to TRBJ2-7; 7 bases map to TRBD1. This CDR3 is 14 amino acids long. The germline V gene has CDR1 SGHVS and CDR2 FQNEAQ. Trimming removed 5 bases from V and 3 bases from J; junction bases left unmatched: 7. The CDR3 spells CASSPTGLRYEQYF. In DNA form, the CDR3 reads TGTGCCAGCAGCCCGACAGGGTTACGCTACGAGCAGTACTTC.

This clonotype was observed a few times. The rearrangement uses TRBV20-1 and TRBJ1-5; D gene ambiguous. The CDR3 has 12 residues. The V gene lost 0 bases and the J gene lost 8 bases, with 8 bases spanning the gap. CDR1 is DFQATT and CDR2 is SNEGSKA in the germline V gene (reference sequence). In DNA, the CDR3 is TGCAGTGCTAGAGACCCCTGGAAGCCCCAGCATTTT. Residues: CSARDPWKPQHF.

This clonotype was recorded a few times. This may stem from a read error, because a much larger clone lies one nucleotide away. This chain uses TRBV15 with TRBJ2-7, with 7 nucleotides matching TRBD1. CDR3 length equals 16 residues. Germline lookup yields CDR1 LNHNV and CDR2 YYDKDF (reference sequence). V lost 5 bases to trimming and J lost 7 bases; unmatched junction nucleotides: 17. The CDR3 DNA reads as TGTGCCACCAGCGGCACCACAGGGACAGTTGACAATGAGCAGTACTTC. Amino acid sequence: CATSGTTGTVDNEQYF.

On this clonotype itself: A clone one base away is much larger, so this may be a read error. The gene calls are TRBV7-2 and TRBJ2-7; D remains ambiguous. Germline lookup yields CDR1 SGHTA and CDR2 FQGNSA. The CDR3 covers 16 residues. V lost 3 bases and J lost 7, with 22 bases in between. CDR3 in amino acids: CASSFFHLLGHNEQYF. CDR3 nucleotides: TGTGCCAGCAGCTTCTTCCACCTCTTAGGGCACAATGAGCAGTACTTC.

The rearrangement links TRBV15 to TRBJ1-2; D remains unclear. This CDR3 has 15 amino acids. Looked up from germline, CDR1 is LNHNV and CDR2 is YYDKDF (reference sequence). V was shortened by 5 bases and J by 8 bases, with 21 bases between the two germline ends. The CDR3 loop is CATSQNWEDAYGYTF. DNA for the CDR3: TGTGCCACCAGCCAAAACTGGGAGGACGCCTACGGCTACACCTTC.

This clonotype was recorded many times. V and J are TRBV11-2 and TRBJ1-5; the D is unclear. V lost 1 base and J 0 bases, leaving 4 bases between the germline ends. This CDR3 spans 14 amino acids. Germline V gene sequence: CDR1 SGHAT, CDR2 FQNNGV. CDR3 in amino acids: CASSLGTSNQPQHF. In DNA, the CDR3 is TGTGCCAGCAGCTTAGGTACTAGCAATCAGCCCCAGCATTTT.